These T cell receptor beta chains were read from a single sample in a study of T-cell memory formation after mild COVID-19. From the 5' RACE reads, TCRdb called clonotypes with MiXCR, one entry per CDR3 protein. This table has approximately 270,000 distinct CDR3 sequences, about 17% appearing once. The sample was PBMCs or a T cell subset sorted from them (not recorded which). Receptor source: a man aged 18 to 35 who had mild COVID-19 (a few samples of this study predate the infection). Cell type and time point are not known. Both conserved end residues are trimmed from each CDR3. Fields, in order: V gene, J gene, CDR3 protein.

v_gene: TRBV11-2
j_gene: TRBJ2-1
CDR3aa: ASSLDPDSTYNEQF

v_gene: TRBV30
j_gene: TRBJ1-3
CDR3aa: AWSVQGSTIY

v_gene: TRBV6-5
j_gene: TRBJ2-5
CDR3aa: ASSLRSGLAGETQY

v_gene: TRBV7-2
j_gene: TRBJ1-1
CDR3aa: ASSFDSRTEAF

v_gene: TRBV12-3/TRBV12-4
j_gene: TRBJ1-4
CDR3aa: ASSLRGVNEKLF

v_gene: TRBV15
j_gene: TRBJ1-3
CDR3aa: ATSREQIRSGNTIY

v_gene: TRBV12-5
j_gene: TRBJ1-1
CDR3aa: ASGLVRFGEGVRTEAF

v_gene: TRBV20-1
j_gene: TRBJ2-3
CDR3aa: SAPGLAGRMDTQY

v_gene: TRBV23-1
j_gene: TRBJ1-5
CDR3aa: ASRPPGSTGDNIQPQH

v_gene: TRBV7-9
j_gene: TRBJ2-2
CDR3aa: ASSLGDRSTGELF

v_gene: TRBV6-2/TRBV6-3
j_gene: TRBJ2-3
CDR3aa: ASSQTTDTQY

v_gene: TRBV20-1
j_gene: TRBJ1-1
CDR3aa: SAPSMTGEAF

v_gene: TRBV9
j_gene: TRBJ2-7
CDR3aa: ASSVEGEWGEQY

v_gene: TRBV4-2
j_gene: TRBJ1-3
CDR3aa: ASSRQNSGNTIY

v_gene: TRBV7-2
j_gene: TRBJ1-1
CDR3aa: ASSQPGTEAF

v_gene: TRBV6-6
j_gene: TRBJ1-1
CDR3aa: ASSHRQITEAF

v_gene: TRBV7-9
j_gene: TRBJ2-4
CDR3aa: ASSLAVDIQY

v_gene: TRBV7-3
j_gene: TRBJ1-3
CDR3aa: ASSASGTGNTIY

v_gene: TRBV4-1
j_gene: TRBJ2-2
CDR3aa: ASSAIGSAGELF

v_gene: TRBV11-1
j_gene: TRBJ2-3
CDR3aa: ASSPRTRTDTQY

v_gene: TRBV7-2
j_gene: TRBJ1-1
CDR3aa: ASSPRPGGMNTEAF

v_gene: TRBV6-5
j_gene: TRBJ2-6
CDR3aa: ASSSHQGYSGANVLT

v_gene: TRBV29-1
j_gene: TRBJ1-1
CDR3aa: SVELGQGKLEAF

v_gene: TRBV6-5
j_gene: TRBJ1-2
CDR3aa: ASSYSGGLYGYT

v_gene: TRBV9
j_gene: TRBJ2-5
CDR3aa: ASSGTAGGRETQY

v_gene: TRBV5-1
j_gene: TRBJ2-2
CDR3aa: ASSEAGTNTGELF

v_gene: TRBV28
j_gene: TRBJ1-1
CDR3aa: ASSFSWGGNTEAF

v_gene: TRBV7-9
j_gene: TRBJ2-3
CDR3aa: AGGAASSVNTQY

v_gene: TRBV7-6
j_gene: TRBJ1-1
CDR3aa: ASSRAEGRPEAF

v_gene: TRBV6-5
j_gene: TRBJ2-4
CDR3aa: ASGSYIQY

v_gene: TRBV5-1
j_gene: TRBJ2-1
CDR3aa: ASSLPTGVVGEQF

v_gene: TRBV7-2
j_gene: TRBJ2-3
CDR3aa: ASSPTAGPTDTQY

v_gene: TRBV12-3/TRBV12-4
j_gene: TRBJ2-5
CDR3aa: ASSLAGGEETQY

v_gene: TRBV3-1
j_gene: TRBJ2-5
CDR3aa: ASSQEAAGQETQY

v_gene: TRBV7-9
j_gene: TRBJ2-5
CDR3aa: ASSYGMDIPGETQY

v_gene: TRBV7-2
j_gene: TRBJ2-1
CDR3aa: ASSLALSGGQNEQF

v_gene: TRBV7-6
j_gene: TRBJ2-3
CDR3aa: ASSRPGLGTDTQY

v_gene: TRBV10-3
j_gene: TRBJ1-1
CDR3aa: AIQTDGSEAF

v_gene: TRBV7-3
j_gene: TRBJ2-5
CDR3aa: ASSFGAGTQEAQY

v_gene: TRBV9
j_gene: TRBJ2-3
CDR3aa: ASSVVTDTQY

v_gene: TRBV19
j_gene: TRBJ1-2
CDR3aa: ASRRTGWYGYT

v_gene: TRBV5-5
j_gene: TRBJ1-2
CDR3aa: ASSAGQRYGYT